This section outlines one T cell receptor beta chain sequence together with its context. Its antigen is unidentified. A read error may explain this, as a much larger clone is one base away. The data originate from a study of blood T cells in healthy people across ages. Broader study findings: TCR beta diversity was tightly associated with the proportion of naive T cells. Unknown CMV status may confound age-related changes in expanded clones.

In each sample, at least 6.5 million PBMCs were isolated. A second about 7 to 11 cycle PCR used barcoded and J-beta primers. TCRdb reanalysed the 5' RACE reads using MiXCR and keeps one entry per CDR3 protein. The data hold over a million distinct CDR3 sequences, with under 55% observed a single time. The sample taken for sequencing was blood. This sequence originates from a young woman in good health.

Written as DNA, the CDR3 is TGCAGTGCTGGAGATCACGCCGTAGGGTACAATGAGCAGTTCTTC. Translating it yields CSAGDHAVGYNEQFF. The chain combines TRBV20-1 with TRBJ2-1; D remains ambiguous. Germline V CDR1 and CDR2: DFQATT, SNEGSKA (reference sequence). This CDR3 spans 15 amino acids.